This TCR beta chain was retrieved from a study of graft-versus-host responses after intestinal transplantation. About this clone itself: Its specificity is not known.

Study-wide results and caveats: HvG clone declines early post-transplant were associated with peak circulating GvH levels.

Measured with immunoSEQ multiplex PCR; TCRdb has only the in-frame clones, and not every one. The sample contains about 12,000 clones, about four fifths of which appear only once. The sample consisted of PBMCs, taken approximately 19 weeks after transplant. This clonotype was obtained from a human patient who received an intestinal transplant, so some T cells may come from the graft donor.

CDR3 sequence (DNA): TGCGCCAGCAGCTCCGGGGGCACTAACTATGGCTACACCTTC. Its translation is CASSSGGTNYGYTF. The chain recombines TRBV5-1 with TRBJ1-2, with a weak D call TRBD1 (6 bases). CDR3 size: 14 residues. V was pared by 3 bases and J by 0 bases, with 9 bases between. Germline assignment: CDR1 SGHRS and CDR2 YFSETQ.